These 21 T cell receptor beta chains were all obtained from the same sample, sequenced in a study of T cell changes during pregnancy in multiple sclerosis. Repertoires were generated with immunoSEQ multiplex PCR, while TCRdb's copy carries only in-frame clones and drops some. The sample lists about 40,000 clones; over 75% were seen once. The sequenced sample was CD8+ T cells from peripheral blood mononuclear cells, obtained before pregnancy. Every receptor here comes from a female donor with multiple sclerosis, enrolled in a pregnancy study.

J is TRBJ2-7 and V is TRBV5-1; TRBD1 matches 8 bases. CDR3 length: 15 amino acids. The V and J ends lost 5 bases and 0 bases, in that order; junction bases with no gene match: 7. Germline CDR1 is SGHRS and CDR2 is YFSETQ. The CDR3 spells CASSQSGTGSYEQYF. The DNA for the CDR3 is TGCGCCAGCAGTCAATCCGGGACAGGCTCCTACGAGCAGTACTTC.

The chain carries TRBV5-1 and TRBJ2-5, with TRBD2 as a possible D gene (5 bases). This CDR3 has 14 amino acids. Per germline, CDR1 SGHRS and CDR2 YFSETQ. Trimming left V 0 bases short and J 3 bases short, with 9 bases between. The CDR3 reads CASSLGGVEETQYF. The DNA of the CDR3 is TGCGCCAGCAGCTTGGGGGGAGTAGAAGAGACCCAGTACTTC. Together with reference TRBV5-1 and TRBJ2-5, the CDR3 gives the full variable domain: KAGVTQTPRYLIKTRGQQVTLSCSPISGHRSVSWYQQTPGQGLQFLFEYFSETQRNKGNFPGRFSGRQFSNSRSEMNVSTLELGDSALYLCASSLGGVEETQYFGPGTRLLVL.

The V call is TRBV28, the J call TRBJ1-4, with 8 nucleotides matching TRBD1. The germline V gene encodes CDR1 MDHEN and CDR2 SYDVKM. V lost 8 bases to trimming and J lost 8 bases; unmatched junction nucleotides: 7. The CDR3 has 13 residues. For the CDR3, the DNA is TGTGCCAGCCTTGACAGGGGTGGCGAAAAACTGTTTTTT. It is translated as CASLDRGGEKLFF.

The chain recombines TRBV28 with TRBJ2-7, with 7 nucleotides matching TRBD2. The length of the CDR3 is 13 residues. The V segment lost 10 bases and the J segment 2 bases; nucleotides outside the gene matches: 8. Germline CDR1 and CDR2: MDHEN and SYDVKM. The CDR3 DNA reads TGTGCCACCATCATGGCGGGAGCCTACGAGCAGTACTTC. Translation: CATIMAGAYEQYF. The full variable domain, in which reference TRBV28 and TRBJ2-7 provide the parts outside the CDR3, is DVKVTQSSRYLVKRTGEKVFLECVQDMDHENMFWYRQDPGLGLRLIYFSYDVKMKEKGDIPEGYSVSREKKERFSLILESASTNQTSMYLCATIMAGAYEQYFGPGTRLTVT.

CDR3 residues: CASSLVGLAANTGELFF. CDR3 sequence (DNA): TGTGCCAGCAGCTTAGTGGGACTAGCGGCGAACACCGGGGAGCTGTTTTTT. The chain is built from TRBV7-8 and TRBJ2-2; 11 nucleotides match TRBD2. V lost 1 base to trimming and J lost 0 bases; unmatched junction nucleotides: 1. In germline, CDR1 is SGHVS, CDR2 FQNEAQ. This CDR3 region has 17 residues.

About this clone itself: One end of the junction fails to match germline, which may point to a read error. The chain joins TRBV6-5 to TRBJ2-1, with a weak D call TRBD2 (6 bases). The CDR3 has 15 residues. Germline CDR1 and CDR2: MNHEY and SVGAGI. The CDR3 sequence is CVSSPGDQARNEQFF. The DNA for the CDR3 is TGTGTCAGCAGTCCGGGGGACCAGGCGAGGAATGAGCAGTTCTTC.

A note on this clone: An end of the junction does not agree with germline; a read error may underlie this. This sequence joins TRBV29-1 and TRBJ2-5; D not certain. Germline V gives CDR1 SQVTM, CDR2 ANQGSEA. CDR3 length equals 12 residues. The CDR3 here is CNVEPGSGTQYF. In nucleotides, the CDR3 is TGCAACGTTGAACCGGGTAGTGGGACCCAGTACTTC. Full variable domain (rest looked up from reference TRBV29-1 and TRBJ2-5): SAVISQKPSRDICQRGTSLTIQCQVDSQVTMMFWYRQQPGQSLTLIATANQGSEATYESGFVIDKFPISRPNLTFSTLTVSNMSPEDSSIYLCNVEPGSGTQYFGPGTRLLVL.

V and J are TRBV28 and TRBJ1-5; D is undetermined. This CDR3 contains 13 residues. Looked up from germline, CDR1 is MDHEN and CDR2 is SYDVKM. The V and J ends lost 6 bases and 3 bases respectively, with 9 bases between them. The CDR3 nucleotides are TGTGCCAGCAGCTATACAGCCAATCAGCCCCAGCATTTT. It encodes CASSYTANQPQHF.

The genes are TRBV27 and TRBJ2-2, with a possible D match to TRBD2 (5 bases). The CDR3 is 13 residues long. V lost 3 bases and J lost 6, with 8 bases in between. CDR1 MNHEY and CDR2 SMNVEV come from the germline V gene (reference sequence). In DNA form, the CDR3 reads TGTGCCAGCAGTTTTGGCGGGCCCGGGGAGCTGTTTTTT. It is translated as CASSFGGPGELFF.

CDR3 nucleotides: TGTGCCAGCAGTGAAGAGGGGGCGGCAGGGGATGAGCAGTTCTTC. It specifies CASSEEGAAGDEQFF. V is TRBV6-1 and J is TRBJ2-1, with 7 bases lining up with TRBD1. Germline V gives CDR1 MNHNS, CDR2 SASEGT. The junction had 8 bases not matched to a gene; V was cut back by 1 base and J by 8 bases. The CDR3 contains 15 residues.

The chain employs TRBV21-1 and TRBJ2-2; TRBD2, the D gene given by the table, was not confirmed from the DNA. TRBV21-1 is a recognized pseudogene. The CDR3 has 17 residues. CDR3 sequence (DNA): TGTGCCAGCAGCAAAGAAGAACTAGCGGTAGGGTCCGGGGAGCTGTTTTTT. Its translation: CASSKEELAVGSGELFF.

The genes are TRBV27 and TRBJ2-1; 8 bases match TRBD1. Germline V CDR1 and CDR2: MNHEY, SMNVEV (reference sequence). The J segment lost 12 bases and the V segment lost 6 bases, leaving 10 bases of the junction unmatched. This CDR3 is 13 amino acids long. CDR3 protein: CASSARTGRRQFF. In nucleotides, the CDR3 is TGTGCCAGCAGCGCCCGGACAGGGAGAAGGCAGTTCTTC.

J is TRBJ2-7 and V is TRBV2; a possible D gene is TRBD2 (6 bases). The CDR3 contains 15 residues. Germline V gene sequence: CDR1 SNHLY, CDR2 FYNNEI. V was shortened by 1 base and J by 5 bases, with 15 bases between the two germline ends. The CDR3 spells CASSEGLEVYHEQYF. The CDR3 DNA is TGTGCCAGCAGTGAAGGACTAGAGGTTTATCACGAGCAGTACTTC.

The chain uses TRBV29-1 and TRBJ1-2, with a possible D match to TRBD1 (5 bases). The V gene's germline CDR1 is SQVTM and CDR2 ANQGSEA. Trimming pared 4 bases from V and 3 bases from J, leaving 24 bases between. This CDR3 spans 17 amino acids. In DNA, the CDR3 is TGCAGCGTTGCCCCCCCCAGGGTAGGAGTATCTGACTATGGCTACACCTTC. Amino acids: CSVAPPRVGVSDYGYTF.

This chain joins TRBV7-8 and TRBJ2-7, with 7 bases aligning to TRBD1. Looked up from germline, CDR1 is SGHVS and CDR2 is FQNEAQ. After removal of 4 bases from V and 5 bases from J, the junction contained 8 bases not matched to a gene. The CDR3 consists of 14 residues. The CDR3 here is CASSSVTGFHEQYF. CDR3 nucleotide sequence: TGTGCCAGCAGCTCCGTGACAGGGTTCCACGAGCAGTACTTC.

The rearrangement uses TRBV2 and TRBJ2-1; D is ambiguous. Germline V gives CDR1 SNHLY, CDR2 FYNNEI. This CDR3 has 15 amino acids. Deletions cut 3 bases from V and 5 bases from J, with 14 bases between. The chain's CDR3 is CASSEKVALNNEQFF. For the CDR3, the DNA is TGTGCCAGCAGTGAGAAGGTAGCTTTGAACAATGAGCAGTTCTTC.

The chain has TRBV7-9 and TRBJ2-1; TRBD1 agrees at 7 bases. Germline V gene lookup returns CDR1 SEHNR and CDR2 FQNEAQ (reference sequence). V lost 5 bases, J lost 0 bases, and 4 bases stayed unmatched. The CDR3 extends over 15 amino acids. The CDR3 is CASSAQGFSYNEQFF. CDR3 DNA sequence: TGTGCCAGCAGCGCACAGGGGTTCTCCTACAATGAGCAGTTCTTC. Filled out from reference TRBV7-9 and TRBJ2-1, the complete variable domain reads DTGVSQNPRHKITKRGQNVTFRCDPISEHNRLYWYRQTLGQGPEFLTYFQNEAQLEKSRLLSDRFSAERPKGSFSTLEIQRTEQGDSAMYLCASSAQGFSYNEQFFGPGTRLTVL.

V and J are TRBV4-1 and TRBJ2-7; 10 nucleotides match TRBD2. The CDR3 totals 14 residues. Germline lookup yields CDR1 MGHRA and CDR2 YSYEKL. The V segment lost 0 bases and the J segment 10 bases; nucleotides outside the gene matches: 6. This CDR3 reads CASSQDSGLAEQYF. Written as DNA, the CDR3 is TGCGCCAGCAGCCAAGATAGTGGACTAGCGGAACAGTACTTC.

The chain carries TRBV7-9 and TRBJ2-5; perhaps TRBD2 as D (6 bases). The V and J ends lost 1 base and 2 bases respectively, with 11 bases between them. The CDR3 is 15 amino acids. Germline V gene lookup returns CDR1 SEHNR and CDR2 FQNEAQ (reference sequence). The CDR3 DNA reads TGTGCCAGCAGCTTAGGGGTGGGACTTCAAGAGACCCAGTACTTC. This gives the protein CASSLGVGLQETQYF.

The CDR3 sequence: CASRLQAGIQIYGYTF. The CDR3 nucleotides are TGTGCCAGCAGATTACAGGCAGGGATTCAAATTTATGGCTACACCTTC. The V gene is TRBV28, the J gene TRBJ1-2, with D possibly TRBD1 on 5 matching bases. Between the trimmed V and J ends, which lost 6 bases and 5 bases, there was a span of 22 bases. The CDR3 covers 16 residues. Germline CDR1 is MDHEN and CDR2 is SYDVKM.

The genes are TRBV10-3 and TRBJ2-2; 12 nucleotides match TRBD2. Germline CDR1 ENHRY, CDR2 SYGVKD. The CDR3 runs 16 residues. Trimming cost V 10 bases and J 1 base; bases outside gene matches: 7. The CDR3 spells CATRRTSGENTGELFF. CDR3 bases: TGTGCCACCCGACGGACTAGCGGGGAGAACACCGGGGAGCTGTTTTTT.